This T cell receptor (beta chain) was documented in a study of CD8 T cells in Susac syndrome (dated by TCRdb to about 2019). Study-wide context: Of the Susac syndrome patients who were sequenced, fewer than ten were in clinical remission while 5 or 6 had clinically active disease. At the time of blood withdrawal, Susac syndrome patients were either therapy-naive, taking corticosteroids (with some also receiving IVIg), or on IVIg alone. Whether CD8+ T cell activation and differentiation in Susac syndrome was antigen driven was tested using repertoire sequencing.

RNA was extracted using the RNeasy kit, and about 0.5 to 1 ug of the RNA was reverse transcribed with random hexamers. TCR beta CDR3 regions were amplified with the immunoSEQ multiplex PCR assay covering 54 Vbeta and 13 Jbeta segments. To correct PCR amplification bias, a synthetic template baseline was used for both primer optimization and computational correction. On the study's bioinformatics: Reads were annotated to V, D and J genes according to IMGT and were analyzed with immunoSEQ Analyzer, with only productive sequences retained. Clonality was calculated as one minus the Shannon entropy normalized by log2 of the number of productive unique sequences. For each patient and control, public and private clones were evaluated within the 100 most prevalent clones. A clone was defined as Susac-specific if it was absent from the healthy and MS cohorts, from roughly 990 published viral clones and from other ImmuneACCESS disease sequences. TCRdb reprocessed the public reads (quality trimming at Q25 with fastp, clone calling with MiXCR) and kept in-frame beta chains. All rows with the same CDR3 protein become a single entry with the most common DNA and genes. V and J calls and clone size were set by TCRdb, not the authors. A total of tens of thousands of distinct CDR3 sequences appear in this sample, just under 95% of them only once. Of the sample, less than 0.4% falls within the top ten clones.

Comment on this clonotype: Its cognate antigen has yet to be identified. No base quality information exists; no much larger clone differs at one position.

A distance of 13 bases separates the germline ends of V and J, which lose 6 bases and 2 bases respectively. Inclusive of the bounding cysteine and phenylalanine, the CDR3 is 15 residues long. Solely the CDR3 DNA is kept, with 45 bases framed from the first base. CDR1 and CDR2 are read off the germline V gene as MNHEY and SVGEGT. The paper's findings and limits, for the study overall: In patients with Susac syndrome, the CD4+ T cell repertoire showed no detectable clonal expansion. The number of individuals in the TCR sequencing and HLA analysis was recognized as being relatively small.

High-throughput TCR beta sequencing profiled peripheral blood CD8+ and CD4+ T cells from healthy donors, Susac syndrome patients and multiple sclerosis patients. The Susac syndrome patients fulfilled recently defined diagnostic criteria for definite or probable disease. Bulk CD8+ and CD4+ T cells were purified by magnetic negative isolation, whereas CD8+ TEMRA cells were enriched by FACS. Blood was collected in EDTA tubes and processed within 24 hours, with PBMCs isolated through density gradient centrifugation. PBMCs intended for TCR sequencing were frozen in liquid nitrogen and were later thawed in a 37 degrees C water bath. The sorted or isolated CD4+, CD8+ and CD8+ TEMRA cells had a purity of 90% or higher.

This TCR derives from a human donor with Susac syndrome. The chain was built from TRBV6-2 or TRBV6-3 and TRBJ2-2; a tentative D match to TRBD2 spans 5 bases. The sample comprised CD4+ T cells from PBMCs. CDR3 sequence: CASSKEDLNTGELFF. In nucleotide form, the sequence is TGTGCCAGCAGCAAGGAGGACTTAAACACCGGGGAGCTGTTTTTT.